This T cell receptor beta chain was obtained from a study of T cell repertoires in cytomegalovirus infection. In the study overall: Public TCR beta signature analysis indicated the presence of both CMV infection and matching HLA type.

V trimming: 5 bases; J trimming: 1 base; junction bases outside the gene matches: 11. Germline CDR1 reads SGHVS; CDR2 reads FNYEAQ. This CDR3 spans 18 amino acids. This clonotype was counted a few times. One entry per CDR3 protein results from TCRdb running MiXCR on the reads. This table holds approximately 170,000 distinct CDR3 sequences, 17% found once. The chain carries TRBV7-6 and TRBJ2-2, with 9 bases that match TRBD1. The sample taken for sequencing was CD8+ T cells from PBMCs. This TCR was sampled from a human donor in good health (CMV status not recorded). Some clones in this sample may be carry-over from other donors' samples. This chain's CDR3 is CASSRRSGTGRNTGELFF. The CDR3 DNA reads as TGTGCCAGCAGCCGACGATCCGGGACAGGGAGGAACACCGGGGAGCTGTTTTTT.